One sample yielded the 25 T cell receptor beta chains listed below, sequenced in a study of CD8 T cells in Susac syndrome. Reverse transcription used about 0.45 to 1 ug RNA and random hexamers. One entry per CDR3 protein results from TCRdb running MiXCR on the immunoSEQ multiplex PCR reads. The sample yields around 270,000 distinct CDR3 sequences, 85% seen once. Sequenced: CD8+ T cells from PBMCs. The receptor set was obtained from a human donor with multiple sclerosis.

The rearrangement joins TRBV19 to TRBJ2-7; 9 bases fit TRBD2. The CDR3 has 14 amino acids. With V trimmed by 5 bases and J by 6 bases, 8 bases remained unmatched. Germline V lookup: CDR1 LNHDA, CDR2 SQIVND (reference sequence). The CDR3 DNA reads as TGTGCCAGTAGTGCGGGACTAGCCCTTATCGAGCAGTACTTC. Translation: CASSAGLALIEQYF.

The rearrangement links TRBV5-5 to TRBJ2-7; unclear D gene. Germline CDR1 and CDR2: SGHKS and YYEKEE (reference sequence). There are 15 residues in the CDR3. V lost 0 bases and J 2 bases, leaving 12 bases between the germline ends. The CDR3 region is CASSLAPRGAYEQYF. For the CDR3, the DNA is TGTGCCAGCAGCTTGGCCCCGCGAGGAGCCTACGAGCAGTACTTC.

The chain combines TRBV6-2 or TRBV6-3 with TRBJ2-5; 8 nucleotides agree with TRBD1. CDR1 and CDR2 (germline): MNHEY, SVGEGT. V was clipped by 6 bases and J by 5 bases; unmatched bases: 8. There are 14 residues in the CDR3. The CDR3 nucleotides are TGTGCCAGCAGCCCGGACAGGGTCTGGGAGACCCAGTACTTC. This translates into CASSPDRVWETQYF.

V and J are TRBV27 and TRBJ1-4; the D gene is possibly TRBD1 (6 bases). The CDR3 is made up of 14 amino acids. Germline CDR1 is MNHEY and CDR2 is SMNVEV (reference sequence). V lost 4 bases and J lost 5, with 11 bases in between. The DNA of the CDR3 is TGTGCCAGCAGTTCCACAGGGTACAATGAAAAACTGTTTTTT. It translates to CASSSTGYNEKLFF.

The chain uses TRBV19 and TRBJ2-1; a possible D gene is TRBD1 (5 bases). Trimming removed 5 bases at V and 3 bases at J, with 11 bases between. The germline gives CDR1 LNHDA, CDR2 SQIVND (reference sequence). The CDR3 is made up of 14 amino acids. CDR3 bases: TGTGCCAGTAGTGCCACGACAGTCTACAATGAGCAGTTCTTC. It translates to CASSATTVYNEQFF.

The chain joins TRBV10-2 to TRBJ1-1; D might be TRBD1 (5 bases). The germline gives CDR1 WSHSY, CDR2 SAAADI. The CDR3 is made up of 12 amino acids. Trimming took 2 bases from V and 7 from J, leaving 8 bases between them. CDR3 DNA: TGCGCCAGCAGTGAGCCCGGGGGTGAAGCTTTCTTT. It codes for CASSEPGGEAFF.

The chain uses TRBV12-3 or TRBV12-4 and TRBJ1-5; perhaps TRBD1 as D (5 bases). Trimming took 3 bases from V and 2 from J, leaving 11 bases between them. The CDR3 extends over 15 amino acids. CDR3 DNA: TGTGCCAGCAGTTTCCCGGGACCTGGCAATCAGCCCCAGCATTTT. This codes for CASSFPGPGNQPQHF.

The table lists this clonotype with a count of one. The gene calls are TRBV12-3 or TRBV12-4 and TRBJ2-7; maybe TRBD2 (6 bases). V was cut by 6 bases and J by 2 bases, with 17 bases left in between. The CDR3 covers 15 residues. The CDR3 reads CASSPGTWGAYEQYF. The CDR3 DNA follows: TGTGCCAGCAGCCCCGGGACTTGGGGGGCCTACGAGCAGTACTTC.

The chain has TRBV27 and TRBJ2-6; D is uncertain. The ends were cut back, 8 bases at V and 4 bases at J, with 9 bases in the middle. In germline, CDR1 is MNHEY, CDR2 SMNVEV (reference sequence). CDR3 length: 13 residues. The CDR3 here is CASAWVGANVLTF. The CDR3 DNA follows: TGTGCCAGCGCTTGGGTCGGGGCCAACGTCCTGACTTTC.

The V gene is TRBV27, the J gene TRBJ1-1; no firm D call. CDR1 MNHEY and CDR2 SMNVEV come from the germline V gene (reference sequence). This CDR3 is built from 12 residues. Deletions cut 3 bases from V and 6 bases from J, with 8 bases between. The CDR3 nucleotides are TGTGCCAGCAGTTTCGGGAAATCTGAAGCTTTCTTT. Translating gives CASSFGKSEAFF.

This clonotype was counted once. This sequence joins TRBV27 and TRBJ2-2; D remains ambiguous. Germline V lookup: CDR1 MNHEY, CDR2 SMNVEV (reference sequence). The CDR3 runs to 13 residues. V was trimmed by 4 bases and J by 2 bases, leaving 5 bases between them. The DNA for the CDR3 is TGTGCCAGCAGTTGGTCTAACACCGGGGAGCTGTTTTTT. This codes for CASSWSNTGELFF.

The rearrangement joins TRBV5-6 to TRBJ1-2; possibly TRBD1 for D (5 bases). The CDR3 is 14 residues long. Germline CDR1 is SGHDT and CDR2 is YYEEEE. V was cut by 2 bases and J by 10 bases, with 18 bases left in between. CDR3 in DNA: TGTGCCAGCAGCTTAACCGGGACGGAATTTTCCTACACCTTC. It specifies CASSLTGTEFSYTF.

The chain couples TRBV27 to TRBJ2-2; D gene uncertain. CDR1 is MNHEY and CDR2 is SMNVEV in the germline V gene (reference sequence). CDR3 size: 14 residues. Trimming cost V 0 bases and J 4 bases, with 6 bases left between them. The CDR3 DNA sequence: TGTGCCAGCAGTTTATCCGGCACCACCGGGGAGCTGTTTTTT. The encoded protein is CASSLSGTTGELFF.

The genes are TRBV4-3 and TRBJ2-6; D is perhaps TRBD1 (6 bases). The CDR3 has 16 amino acids. Germline V gene data show CDR1 as LGHNA and CDR2 as YSLEER. The V gene lost 0 bases and the J gene lost 2 bases, with 8 bases spanning the gap. In DNA, the CDR3 is TGCGCCAGCAGCCAAGACACAGGGACTGGGGCCAACGTCCTGACTTTC. Translating gives CASSQDTGTGANVLTF.

The V gene is TRBV4-3, the J gene TRBJ2-7, with TRBD1 as a possible D gene (6 bases). The ends were cut back, 3 bases at V and 7 bases at J, with 19 bases in the middle. This CDR3 spans 15 amino acids. Germline CDR1 LGHNA, CDR2 YSLEER. The DNA of the CDR3 is TGCGCCAGCAGCCAGTCAACAGGGAGCTCCCGTGAGCAGTACTTC. Encoded protein: CASSQSTGSSREQYF.

This sequence joins TRBV13 and TRBJ1-2; 7 positions match TRBD1. CDR3 length equals 14 residues. Germline loops: CDR1 PRHDT, CDR2 FYEKMQ (reference sequence). V shed 8 bases, J shed 6 bases, and the junction held 12 bases outside the gene matches. CDR3 loop: CASGDKGAEDGYTF. In DNA form, the CDR3 reads TGTGCCAGCGGCGATAAGGGGGCGGAGGATGGCTACACCTTC.

This chain uses TRBV5-1 with TRBJ2-4; D is uncertain. V shed 3 bases and J shed 9 bases, with 19 bases lying between them. CDR1 and CDR2 (germline): SGHRS, YFSETQ. The CDR3 is 15 amino acids. The CDR3 loop is CASSSATFQGIIQYF. For the CDR3, the DNA is TGCGCCAGCAGCTCCGCGACATTTCAAGGGATCATTCAGTACTTC.

The chain couples TRBV6-2 or TRBV6-3 to TRBJ2-2, with 9 nucleotides matching TRBD2. The CDR3 length is 19 residues. Trimming at V came to 2 bases and at J to 5 bases, leaving 15 bases not matched to a gene. CDR1 is MNHEY, CDR2 SVGEGT, per germline. The CDR3 protein is CASSYIGKAGGLMTGELFF. DNA of the CDR3: TGTGCCAGCAGTTACATCGGCAAGGCGGGAGGGCTTATGACCGGGGAGCTGTTTTTT.

The V and J genes are TRBV29-1 and TRBJ2-7; D unresolved. V was clipped by 7 bases and J by 4 bases, with 11 bases between them. CDR1 and CDR2 from the germline V gene are SQVTM and ANQGSEA. This CDR3 is 11 amino acids long. The DNA for the CDR3 is TGCAGCGGCATAAGTCTGTACGAGCAGTACTTC. Protein: CSGISLYEQYF.

The chain carries TRBV20-1 and TRBJ2-7; 9 positions agree with TRBD2. This CDR3 spans 14 amino acids. Looked up from germline, CDR1 is DFQATT and CDR2 is SNEGSKA (reference sequence). With 6 bases clipped from V and 2 bases from J, the junction kept 8 bases outside the gene matches. CDR3 coding DNA: TGCAGTGCGGAGAACCCTAGCGGGACCTACGAGCAGTACTTC. It yields the protein CSAENPSGTYEQYF.

In DNA, the CDR3 is TGCAGTGCTTCCCCCCTCGGGACTTACAATGAGCAGTTCTTC. Residues: CSASPLGTYNEQFF. This sequence joins TRBV20-1 and TRBJ2-1; D may be TRBD2 (6 bases). Per germline, CDR1 DFQATT and CDR2 SNEGSKA (reference sequence). Trimming took 5 bases from V and 4 from J, leaving 15 bases between them. The CDR3 consists of 14 residues.

The sample holds one count of this clonotype. This chain uses TRBV28 with TRBJ2-7; no firm D call. Germline V lookup: CDR1 MDHEN, CDR2 SYDVKM. The CDR3 contains 14 residues. Trimming removed 6 bases at V and 1 base at J, with 13 bases between. CDR3 amino acids: CASSSLGSSYEQYF. As DNA, the CDR3 is TGTGCCAGCAGCTCACTCGGGTCTTCCTACGAGCAGTACTTC.

This chain uses TRBV2 with TRBJ2-7, with D possibly being TRBD2 (5 bases). CDR3 size: 13 residues. Per the germline V gene, CDR1 is SNHLY and CDR2 is FYNNEI. The V and J ends lost 1 base and 6 bases respectively, with 10 bases between them. DNA of the CDR3: TGTGCCAGCAGTGAAGGGCGGAGCGGCGAGCAGTACTTC. It specifies CASSEGRSGEQYF.

The chain joins TRBV20-1 to TRBJ2-3; 10 bases map to TRBD2. Trimming removed 3 bases from V and 5 bases from J; junction bases left unmatched: 11. The CDR3 is made up of 16 amino acids. The V gene's germline CDR1 is DFQATT and CDR2 SNEGSKA (reference sequence). The CDR3 bases are TGCAGTGCTAGCCAAGCAGCGGGAGGGCCTCAAGATACGCAGTATTTT. Protein: CSASQAAGGPQDTQYF.

V gene TRBV29-1 combines with J gene TRBJ2-1; D is perhaps TRBD1 (6 bases). Germline CDR1 reads SQVTM; CDR2 reads ANQGSEA. The V end lost 6 bases, the J end lost 10 bases, and 16 bases lay between the germline ends. This CDR3 has 12 residues. CDR3 bases: TGCAGCGTGGGACGGGACACCGTAGAGCAGTTCTTC. Amino acid sequence: CSVGRDTVEQFF.